This T cell receptor beta chain is from a study of blood T cell repertoires in COVID-19. Study-wide background: T cells, B-cell-depleted T cells, or PBMCs provided the cDNA or gDNA that served as material.

Sequencing was performed with immunoSEQ multiplex PCR; in TCRdb, only in-frame clones are kept and a portion is missing. The sample consists of about 140,000 clones, roughly four fifths of them appearing once. Germline V gene data show CDR1 as MNHEY and CDR2 as SVGAGI. CDR3 length: 13 residues. The germline V and J ends were trimmed by 6 bases and 5 bases, with 14 bases remaining between them. This chain connects TRBV6-5 to TRBJ2-7; maybe TRBD2 (6 bases). Specimen: peripheral blood. The sequence came from a human donor in a cohort sampled during active COVID-19. The CDR3 reads CASRGRERNEQYF. In DNA form, the CDR3 reads TGTGCCAGCAGAGGACGGGAGAGGAACGAGCAGTACTTC.